These 17 T cell receptor beta chains originate from one sample sequenced in a study of T-cell reconstitution after alpha-beta-depleted transplantation in children. Unique molecular identifiers were used in preparing the TCRbeta library. TCRdb recomputed calls from the PCR reads with MiXCR, one row per CDR3 protein. The top ten hold 0.75% to 0.85% of the sample, which has 600,000 to 700,000 distinct CDR3 sequences, about an eighth seen once. Specimen: PBMCs, collected before TCRalphabeta/CD19-depleted stem cell transplant. These receptor sequences come from a girl between 2 and 10 years old with congenital amegakaryocytic thrombocytopenia, due to receive a stem cell transplant.

This clonotype has a handful of counts. The V gene is TRBV7-8, the J gene TRBJ2-3; 8 bases map to TRBD2. CDR3 length: 16 residues. Germline trimming cut 5 bases from V and 0 bases from J; bases unmatched to any gene: 7. Germline CDR1 is SGHVS and CDR2 is FQNEAQ. The CDR3 DNA sequence: TGTGCCAGCAGCCGAACAGCGGGAGCTAGCACAGATACGCAGTATTTT. This gives the protein CASSRTAGASTDTQYF.

This clonotype has a count of ten or more. The gene calls are TRBV12-3 or TRBV12-4 and TRBJ2-3; D is possibly TRBD2 (6 bases). CDR3 length: 15 amino acids. V dropped 3 bases and J dropped 4 bases, with 14 bases sitting between them. The CDR3 protein is CASSFWRADSDTQYF. The CDR3 region has the DNA TGTGCCAGCAGTTTCTGGAGGGCCGACTCAGATACGCAGTATTTT.

The chain has TRBV5-1 and TRBJ2-2; no clear D. Looked up from germline, CDR1 is SGHRS and CDR2 is YFSETQ. V lost 0 bases and J lost 4, with 13 bases in between. The CDR3 consists of 16 residues. The CDR3 sequence is CASSLDLGMSTGELFF. CDR3 DNA: TGCGCCAGCAGCTTGGATCTGGGTATGAGCACCGGGGAGCTGTTTTTT.

This clonotype occurred many times. V usage is TRBV20-1 and J usage is TRBJ2-7; possible D gene TRBD1, 5 bases. Per the germline V gene, CDR1 is DFQATT and CDR2 is SNEGSKA (reference sequence). This CDR3 is built from 12 residues. The V end lost 4 bases, the J end lost 1 base, and 8 bases lay between the germline ends. The CDR3 DNA reads TGCAGTGCTACGGACACATCCTACGAGCAGTACTTC. Protein: CSATDTSYEQYF.

This clonotype was picked up a small number of times. The chain has TRBV12-3 or TRBV12-4 and TRBJ2-1; 11 bases fit TRBD2. The CDR3 is 16 amino acids. The junction had 8 bases not matched to a gene; V was cut back by 1 base and J by 9 bases. Here the CDR3 reads CASSLVTLAGEGEQFF. The CDR3 DNA follows: TGTGCCAGCAGTTTAGTAACACTAGCGGGAGAGGGTGAGCAGTTCTTC.

This clonotype was seen more than once but under ten times. J is TRBJ1-1 and V is TRBV2; D not resolved. The CDR3 is made up of 13 amino acids. Trimming left V 6 bases short and J 5 bases short, with 13 bases between. Germline loops: CDR1 SNHLY, CDR2 FYNNEI. The CDR3 is CASRFGFETEAFF. For the CDR3, the DNA is TGTGCCAGCAGATTCGGGTTTGAGACTGAAGCTTTCTTT.

This chain joins TRBV15 and TRBJ2-1; TRBD2 agrees at 9 bases. The CDR3 is 14 amino acids. The germline V gene encodes CDR1 LNHNV and CDR2 YYDKDF (reference sequence). V lost 5 bases, J lost 7 bases, and 6 bases stayed unmatched. The CDR3, as DNA: TGTGCCACCAGCCCGGGACTAGCTTTGAATGAGCAGTTCTTC. It is translated as CATSPGLALNEQFF.

Only a few counts were recorded for this clonotype. The chain joins TRBV3-1 to TRBJ2-1, with D hard to call. The V end was cut by 2 bases, the J end by 6 bases, with 8 bases between. From germline, CDR1 is LGHDT and CDR2 YNNKEL (reference sequence). The CDR3 is 13 residues long. The CDR3 nucleotides are TGTGCCAGCAGCCAATTCCAGCGCAATGAGCAGTTCTTC. It specifies CASSQFQRNEQFF.

This CDR3 is CSATIRETQYF. CDR3 nucleotide sequence: TGCAGTGCTACCATTAGAGAGACCCAGTACTTC. V and J are TRBV20-1 and TRBJ2-5; no clear D. The CDR3 contains 11 residues. Germline V gene data show CDR1 as DFQATT and CDR2 as SNEGSKA (reference sequence). Trimming removed 4 bases at V and 4 bases at J, with 7 bases between.

Ten or more counts support this clonotype. The V and J genes are TRBV20-1 and TRBJ2-1; 14 bases are a match to TRBD2. The CDR3 consists of 14 residues. Germline V lookup: CDR1 DFQATT, CDR2 SNEGSKA (reference sequence). The V and J ends lost 6 bases and 7 bases, in that order; junction bases with no gene match: 5. The CDR3 is CSAHGTSGRNEQFF. CDR3 nucleotides: TGCAGTGCCCATGGGACTAGCGGGAGAAATGAGCAGTTCTTC.

This clonotype was counted at least ten times. This chain uses TRBV11-2 with TRBJ2-1; 11 nucleotides line up with TRBD2. V lost 1 base and J lost 2; bases outside the gene matches: 7. Germline CDR1 is SGHAT and CDR2 is FQNNGV. This CDR3 spans 18 amino acids. The CDR3 loop reads CASSLGTSGSIPYNEQFF. CDR3 bases: TGTGCCAGCAGCTTAGGAACTAGCGGGAGTATCCCCTACAATGAGCAGTTCTTC. The entire variable domain, with the rest obtained from reference TRBV11-2 and TRBJ2-1, is as follows: EAGVAQSPRYKIIEKRQSVAFWCNPISGHATLYWYQQILGQGPKLLIQFQNNGVVDDSQLPKDRFSAERLKGVDSTLKIQPAKLEDSAVYLCASSLGTSGSIPYNEQFFGPGTRLTVL.

This clonotype was seen repeatedly, ten times or more. The chain recombines TRBV5-1 with TRBJ2-1; 11 bases are a match to TRBD2. This CDR3 is built from 14 residues. V lost 7 bases and J lost 5; bases outside the gene matches: 5. Germline V gene sequence: CDR1 SGHRS, CDR2 YFSETQ. The CDR3 loop is CASRPLAGDNEQFF. The CDR3 nucleotides are TGCGCCAGCCGCCCACTAGCGGGAGACAATGAGCAGTTCTTC.

On this clonotype itself: A much larger clone differs by one base, so this may be a read error. This chain uses TRBV7-8 with TRBJ2-7, with D perhaps matching TRBD2 (6 bases). Germline-derived CDR1 and CDR2 are SGHVS and FQNEAQ. This CDR3 region has 14 residues. The DNA of the CDR3 is TGTGCCAGCAGCTTAGGGGGGGTCAGGTACGTGCAGTACTTC. This codes for CASSLGGVRYVQYF.

In its sample, this clonotype was seen many times. CDR3 loop: CASSPKLAGAFYEQYF. The DNA of the CDR3 is TGTGCCAGCTCACCCAAACTAGCGGGAGCTTTCTACGAGCAGTACTTC. This chain connects TRBV18 to TRBJ2-7, with 11 bases matching TRBD2. The CDR3 has 16 residues. The V gene end was trimmed by 3 bases and the J gene end by 3 bases; junction bases not matched to a gene: 7. Per the germline V gene, CDR1 is KGHSH and CDR2 is LQKENI.

This clonotype was recorded many times. This chain links TRBV12-3 or TRBV12-4 with TRBJ2-5; tentative D call: TRBD1 (6 bases). V was trimmed by 6 bases and J by 0 bases, leaving 11 bases between them. The CDR3 totals 14 residues. Here the CDR3 DNA reads TGTGCCAGCAGAGCAACAGGGAACCAAGAGACCCAGTACTTC. This sequence encodes CASRATGNQETQYF.

This clonotype came up many times. Here the CDR3 DNA reads TGTGCCATCTCGGACTCGGCGGATTACAATGAGCAGTTCTTC. Translated, it gives CAISDSADYNEQFF. This chain links TRBV10-3 with TRBJ2-1; TRBD2 might be the D (5 bases). The CDR3 covers 14 residues. Germline CDR1 reads ENHRY; CDR2 reads SYGVKD. Trimming removed 8 bases at V and 4 bases at J, with 15 bases between.

This clonotype was seen more than once but under ten times. The J gene is TRBJ2-2, the V gene TRBV5-1; a weak D match, TRBD1 (5 bases). V lost 0 bases and J 6 bases, leaving 12 bases between the germline ends. The germline V gene encodes CDR1 SGHRS and CDR2 YFSETQ. The CDR3 sequence is 15 residues long. CDR3 coding DNA: TGCGCCAGCAGCTTGGTAGGGGCCCGAGCCGGGGAGCTGTTTTTT. This gives the protein CASSLVGARAGELFF.